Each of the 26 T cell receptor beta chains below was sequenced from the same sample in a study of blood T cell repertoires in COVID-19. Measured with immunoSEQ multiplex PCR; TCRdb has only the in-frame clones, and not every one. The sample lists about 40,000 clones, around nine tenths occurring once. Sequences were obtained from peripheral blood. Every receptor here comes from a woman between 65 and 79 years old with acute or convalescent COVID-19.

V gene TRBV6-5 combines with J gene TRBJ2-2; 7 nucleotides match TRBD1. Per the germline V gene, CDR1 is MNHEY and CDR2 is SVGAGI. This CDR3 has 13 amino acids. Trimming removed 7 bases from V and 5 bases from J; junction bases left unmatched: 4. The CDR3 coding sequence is TGTGCCAGCAAGAGGGGGCGGACCGGGGAGCTGTTTTTT. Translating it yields CASKRGRTGELFF.

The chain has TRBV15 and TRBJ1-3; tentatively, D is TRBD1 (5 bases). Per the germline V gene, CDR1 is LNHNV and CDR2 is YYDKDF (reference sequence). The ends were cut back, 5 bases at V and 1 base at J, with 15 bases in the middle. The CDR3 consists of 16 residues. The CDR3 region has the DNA TGTGCCACCAGCCCCGGGGGGGGAATTTCTGGAAACACCATATATTTT. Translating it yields CATSPGGGISGNTIYF.

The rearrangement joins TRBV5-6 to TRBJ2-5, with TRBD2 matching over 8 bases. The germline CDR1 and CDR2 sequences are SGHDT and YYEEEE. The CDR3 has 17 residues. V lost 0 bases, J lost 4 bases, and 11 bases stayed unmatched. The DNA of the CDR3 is TGTGCCAGCAGCTTGGCTTCCGGGAGGGGATTTTTAGAGACCCAGTACTTC. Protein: CASSLASGRGFLETQYF.

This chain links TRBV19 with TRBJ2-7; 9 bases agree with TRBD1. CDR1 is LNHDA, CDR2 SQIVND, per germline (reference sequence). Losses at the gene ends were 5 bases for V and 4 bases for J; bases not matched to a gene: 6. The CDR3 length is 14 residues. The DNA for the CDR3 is TGTGCCAGTAGTGCTGGGACAGGGTTATACGAGCAGTACGTC. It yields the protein CASSAGTGLYEQYV.

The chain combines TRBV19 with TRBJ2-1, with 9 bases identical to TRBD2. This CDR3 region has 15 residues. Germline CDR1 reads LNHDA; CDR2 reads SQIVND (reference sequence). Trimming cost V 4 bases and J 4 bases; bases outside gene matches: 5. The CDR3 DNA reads TGTGCCAGTAGTACGGGACTAGCAGTTTACAATGAGCAGTTCTTC. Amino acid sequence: CASSTGLAVYNEQFF.

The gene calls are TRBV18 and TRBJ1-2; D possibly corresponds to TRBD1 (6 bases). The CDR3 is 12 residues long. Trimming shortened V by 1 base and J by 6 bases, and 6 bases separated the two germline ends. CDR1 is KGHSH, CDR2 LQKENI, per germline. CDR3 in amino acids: CASSPQGDGYTF. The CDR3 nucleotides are TGTGCCAGCTCACCACAGGGGGATGGCTACACCTTC.

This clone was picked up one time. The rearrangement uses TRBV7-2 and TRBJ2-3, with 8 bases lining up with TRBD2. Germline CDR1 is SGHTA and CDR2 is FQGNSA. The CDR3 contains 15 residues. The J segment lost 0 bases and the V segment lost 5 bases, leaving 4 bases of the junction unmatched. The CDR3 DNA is TGTGCCAGCAGCCCGGGGGGGCCTAGCACAGATACGCAGTATTTT. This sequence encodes CASSPGGPSTDTQYF.

The CDR3 DNA reads TGTGCCAGCAGCGTCTCGACTAGCGGGGGGCGAGGTGAGCAGTTCTTC. The encoded protein is CASSVSTSGGRGEQFF. The rearrangement links TRBV9 to TRBJ2-1; 13 bases agree with TRBD2. J was trimmed by 9 bases and V by 2 bases; bases with no gene match: 8. Germline loops: CDR1 SGDLS, CDR2 YYNGEE. The CDR3 has 16 residues.

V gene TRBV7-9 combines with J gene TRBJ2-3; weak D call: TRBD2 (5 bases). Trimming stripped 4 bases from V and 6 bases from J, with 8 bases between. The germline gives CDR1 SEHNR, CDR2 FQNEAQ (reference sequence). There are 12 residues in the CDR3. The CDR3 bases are TGTGCCAGCAGCTCCCGAGGGGATACGCAGTATTTT. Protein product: CASSSRGDTQYF.

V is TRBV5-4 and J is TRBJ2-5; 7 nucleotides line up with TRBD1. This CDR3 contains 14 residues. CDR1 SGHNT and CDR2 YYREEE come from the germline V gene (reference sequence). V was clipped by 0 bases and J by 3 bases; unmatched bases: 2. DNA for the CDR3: TGTGCCAGCAGCTTGGCCGGGACAGAAGAGACCCAGTACTTC. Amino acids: CASSLAGTEETQYF.

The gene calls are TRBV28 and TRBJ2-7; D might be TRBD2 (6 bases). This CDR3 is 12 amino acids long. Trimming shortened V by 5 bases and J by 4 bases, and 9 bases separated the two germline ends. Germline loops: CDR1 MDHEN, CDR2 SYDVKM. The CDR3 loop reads CASSLRGYEQYV. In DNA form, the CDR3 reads TGTGCCAGCAGTCTCCGGGGGTACGAGCAGTACGTC.

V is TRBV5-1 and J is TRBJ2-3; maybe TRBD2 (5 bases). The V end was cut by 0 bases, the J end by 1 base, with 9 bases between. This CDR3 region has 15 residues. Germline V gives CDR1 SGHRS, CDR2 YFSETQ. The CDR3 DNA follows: TGCGCCAGCAGCTTGGCGGTCGGGGGCACAGATACGCAGTATTTT. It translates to CASSLAVGGTDTQYF. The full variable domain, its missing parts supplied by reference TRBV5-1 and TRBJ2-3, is KAGVTQTPRYLIKTRGQQVTLSCSPISGHRSVSWYQQTPGQGLQFLFEYFSETQRNKGNFPGRFSGRQFSNSRSEMNVSTLELGDSALYLCASSLAVGGTDTQYFGPGTRLTVL.

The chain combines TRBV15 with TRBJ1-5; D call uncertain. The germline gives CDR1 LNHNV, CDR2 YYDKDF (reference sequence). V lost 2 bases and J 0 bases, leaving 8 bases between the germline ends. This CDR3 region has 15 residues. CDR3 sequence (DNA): TGTGCCACCAGCAGAAATTTAGATAGCAATCAGCCCCAGCATTTT. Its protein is CATSRNLDSNQPQHF.

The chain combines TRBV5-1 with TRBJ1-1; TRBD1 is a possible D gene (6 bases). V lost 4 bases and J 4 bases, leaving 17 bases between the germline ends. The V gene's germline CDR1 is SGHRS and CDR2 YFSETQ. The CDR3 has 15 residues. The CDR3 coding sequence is TGCGCCAGCAGCGCGAATCAGGGGAGAGGCACTGAAGCTTTCTTT. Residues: CASSANQGRGTEAFF.

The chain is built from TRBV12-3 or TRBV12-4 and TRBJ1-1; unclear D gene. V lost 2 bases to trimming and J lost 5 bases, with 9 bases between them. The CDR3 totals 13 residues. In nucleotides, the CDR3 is TGTGCCAGCAGTTTACGTGACGGGACTGAAGCTTTCTTT. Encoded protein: CASSLRDGTEAFF.

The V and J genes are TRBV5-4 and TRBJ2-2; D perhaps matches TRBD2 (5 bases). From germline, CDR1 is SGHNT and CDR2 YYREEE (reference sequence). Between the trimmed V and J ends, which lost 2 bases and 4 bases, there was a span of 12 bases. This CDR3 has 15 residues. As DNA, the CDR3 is TGTGCCAGCAGCTTCACTAGTTCGGGCACCGGGGAGCTGTTTTTT. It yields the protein CASSFTSSGTGELFF. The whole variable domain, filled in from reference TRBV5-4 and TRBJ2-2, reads ETGVTQSPTHLIKTRGQQVTLRCSSQSGHNTVSWYQQALGQGPQFIFQYYREEENGRGNFPPRFSGLQFPNYSSELNVNALELDDSALYLCASSFTSSGTGELFFGEGSRLTVL.

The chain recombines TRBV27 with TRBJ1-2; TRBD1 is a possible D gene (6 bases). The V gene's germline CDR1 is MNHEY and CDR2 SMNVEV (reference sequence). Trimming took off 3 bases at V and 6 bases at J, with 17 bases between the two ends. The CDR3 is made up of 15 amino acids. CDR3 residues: CASSFRQGSVDGYTF. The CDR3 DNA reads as TGTGCCAGCAGTTTCCGGCAGGGGTCGGTGGATGGCTACACCTTC.

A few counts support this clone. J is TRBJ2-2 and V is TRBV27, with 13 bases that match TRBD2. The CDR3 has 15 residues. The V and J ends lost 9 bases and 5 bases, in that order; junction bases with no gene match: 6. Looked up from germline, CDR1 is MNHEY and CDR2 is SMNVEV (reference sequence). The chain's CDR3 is CASAPGLAGTGELFF. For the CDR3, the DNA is TGTGCCAGTGCCCCGGGACTAGCGGGAACCGGGGAGCTGTTTTTT.

This CDR3 reads CASRGGGIYDWGNEQFF. DNA of the CDR3: TGTGCCAGCAGGGGTGGCGGGATATATGATTGGGGTAATGAGCAGTTCTTC. The chain is built from TRBV9 and TRBJ2-1; a weak D match, TRBD2 (6 bases). The CDR3 loop spans 17 amino acids. V was pared by 5 bases and J by 7 bases, with 25 bases between. CDR1 and CDR2 from the germline V gene are SGDLS and YYNGEE. The full variable domain, rest sourced from reference TRBV9 and TRBJ2-1, is DSGVTQTPKHLITATGQRVTLRCSPRSGDLSVYWYQQSLDQGLQFLIQYYNGEERAKGNILERFSAQQFPDLHSELNLSSLELGDSALYFCASRGGGIYDWGNEQFFGPGTRLTVL.

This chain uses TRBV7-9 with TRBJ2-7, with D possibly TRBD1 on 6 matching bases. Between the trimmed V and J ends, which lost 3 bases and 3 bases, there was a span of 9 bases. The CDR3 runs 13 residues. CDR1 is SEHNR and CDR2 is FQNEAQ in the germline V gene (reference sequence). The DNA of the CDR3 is TGTGCCAGCAGCTTGGACAGAGGCTACGAGCAGTACGTC. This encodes CASSLDRGYEQYV.

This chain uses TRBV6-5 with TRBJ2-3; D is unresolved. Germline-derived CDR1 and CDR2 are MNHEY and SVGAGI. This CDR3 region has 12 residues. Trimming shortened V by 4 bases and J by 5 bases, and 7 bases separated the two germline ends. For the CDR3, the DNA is TGTGCCAGCAGTTCTGAGGTAGATACGCAGTATTTT. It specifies CASSSEVDTQYF.

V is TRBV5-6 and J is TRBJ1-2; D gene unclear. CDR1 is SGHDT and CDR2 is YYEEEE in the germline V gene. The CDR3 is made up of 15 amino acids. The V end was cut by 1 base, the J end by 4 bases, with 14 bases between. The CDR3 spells CASSLLQAEGYGYTF. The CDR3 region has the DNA TGTGCCAGCAGCTTGTTGCAGGCCGAGGGCTATGGCTACACCTTC.

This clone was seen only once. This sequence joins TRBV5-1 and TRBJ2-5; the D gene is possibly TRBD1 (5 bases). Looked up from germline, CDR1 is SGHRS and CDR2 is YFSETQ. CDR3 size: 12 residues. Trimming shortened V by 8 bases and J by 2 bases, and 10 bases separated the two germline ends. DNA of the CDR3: TGCGCCAGTGGCAGGGAACAAGAGACCCAGTACTTC. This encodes CASGREQETQYF.

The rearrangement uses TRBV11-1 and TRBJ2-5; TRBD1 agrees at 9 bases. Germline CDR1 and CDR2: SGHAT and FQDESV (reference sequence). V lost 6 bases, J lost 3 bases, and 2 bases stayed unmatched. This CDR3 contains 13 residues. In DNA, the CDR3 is TGTGCCAGCAGTCGGGACAGGGAAGAGACCCAGTACTTC. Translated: CASSRDREETQYF.

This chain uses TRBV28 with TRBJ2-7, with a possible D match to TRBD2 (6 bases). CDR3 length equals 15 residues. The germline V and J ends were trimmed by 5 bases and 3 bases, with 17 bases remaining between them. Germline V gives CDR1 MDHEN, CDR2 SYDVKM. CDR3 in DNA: TGTGCCAGCAGTCCCTTGGGCGGGGTCGACTACGAGCAGTACGTC. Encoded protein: CASSPLGGVDYEQYV.

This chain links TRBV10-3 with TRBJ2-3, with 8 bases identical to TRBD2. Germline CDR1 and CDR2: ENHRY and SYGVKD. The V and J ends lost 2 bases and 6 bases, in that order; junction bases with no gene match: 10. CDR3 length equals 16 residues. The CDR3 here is CAISESGTRLQDTQYF. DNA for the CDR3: TGTGCCATCAGTGAGAGCGGGACTAGACTTCAGGATACGCAGTATTTT.